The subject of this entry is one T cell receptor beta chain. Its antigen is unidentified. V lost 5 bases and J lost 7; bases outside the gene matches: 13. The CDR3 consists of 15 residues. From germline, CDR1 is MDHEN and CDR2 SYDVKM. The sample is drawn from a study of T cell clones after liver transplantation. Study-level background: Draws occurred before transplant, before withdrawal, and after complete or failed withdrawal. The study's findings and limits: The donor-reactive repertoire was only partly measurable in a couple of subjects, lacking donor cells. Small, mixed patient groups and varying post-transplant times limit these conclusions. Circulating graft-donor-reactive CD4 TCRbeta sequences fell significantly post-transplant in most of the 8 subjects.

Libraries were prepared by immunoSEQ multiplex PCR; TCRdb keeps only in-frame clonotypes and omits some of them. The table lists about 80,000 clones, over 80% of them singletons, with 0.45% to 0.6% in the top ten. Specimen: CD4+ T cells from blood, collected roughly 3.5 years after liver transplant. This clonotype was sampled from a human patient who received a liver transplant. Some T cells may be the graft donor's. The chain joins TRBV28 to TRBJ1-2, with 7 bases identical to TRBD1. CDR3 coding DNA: TGTGCCAGCAGTCTACTCAGGGGGGTAGGGTCTGGCTACACCTTC. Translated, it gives CASSLLRGVGSGYTF.